Ten or more counts support the clone carrying this TCR beta chain. The target antigen is unknown. Healthy Caucasian donors formed the entire cohort. These data originate in a study of identical twins. Study-level points and caveats: Researchers caution that invariant MAIT and iNKT cells could partly confound zero-insertion analyses. Insertion counts were lower in abundant cord blood beta clonotypes, a trend that memory repertoires did not show.

Trimming shortened V by 7 bases and J by 12 bases, and 19 bases separated the two germline ends. The germline V gene has CDR1 MNHNY and CDR2 SVGAGI (reference sequence). This CDR3 comprises 12 residues. Template switching, a step in the protocol, added a universal primer site, and cDNA carried unique molecular identifiers. TCRdb re-analysed the 5' RACE reads in MiXCR, keeping a single row per CDR3 protein. Among some 710,000 distinct CDR3 sequences listed, over 5% were seen once. This sequence was found in a man aged 18-30 years in good health. Sequencing used naive T cells sorted from blood. V usage is TRBV6-6 and J usage is TRBJ2-7; D assignment may be TRBD1 or TRBD2 (6 bases each). The CDR3 sequence: CASNLGGDRRYF. For the CDR3, the DNA is TGTGCCAGCAACCTGGGGGGAGACAGGCGGTACTTC.